The 6 T cell receptor beta chains listed next were all sequenced from one sample in a study of OX40 agonist ivuxolimab in advanced cancers. Assay used: immunoSEQ multiplex PCR; TCRdb lists only in-frame clones, some missing. The table has about 61,000 clones, less than 85% seen once. The source was CD4+ or CD8+ T cells sorted from blood, collected in a trial of the OX40 agonist ivuxolimab. The origin of the receptors is an adult with an advanced solid tumor such as melanoma, head and neck, liver or kidney cancer.

The chain recombines TRBV27 with TRBJ2-7; D is unclear. This CDR3 contains 12 residues. The germline CDR1 and CDR2 sequences are MNHEY and SMNVEV (reference sequence). V lost 0 bases and J 4 bases, leaving 4 bases between the germline ends. Written as DNA, the CDR3 is TGTGCCAGCAGTTTATCTGGATACGAGCAGTACTTC. It yields the protein CASSLSGYEQYF.

This chain connects TRBV20-1 to TRBJ2-3; no definite D call. V gave up 6 bases and J gave up 6 bases, with 10 bases separating them. The CDR3 loop spans 11 amino acids. Germline V gene lookup returns CDR1 DFQATT and CDR2 SNEGSKA (reference sequence). DNA for the CDR3: TGCAGTGCCAAATTCGGGGATACGCAGTATTTT. Protein sequence: CSAKFGDTQYF.

This clone is a singleton in its sample. The genes are TRBV28 and TRBJ1-4, with D possibly matching TRBD1 (6 bases). Trimming took 5 bases from V and 10 from J, leaving 20 bases between them. CDR3 length: 15 residues. Germline V gene sequence: CDR1 MDHEN, CDR2 SYDVKM. CDR3 region: CASSPPHSGEGKLFF. The CDR3 DNA sequence: TGTGCCAGCAGTCCGCCGCACTCAGGGGAAGGAAAACTGTTTTTT. The full variable domain, in which reference TRBV28 and TRBJ1-4 provide the parts outside the CDR3, is DVKVTQSSRYLVKRTGEKVFLECVQDMDHENMFWYRQDPGLGLRLIYFSYDVKMKEKGDIPEGYSVSREKKERFSLILESASTNQTSMYLCASSPPHSGEGKLFFGSGTQLSVL.

V and J are TRBV7-9 and TRBJ2-1; 7 bases are a match to TRBD2. CDR3 length: 15 amino acids. Germline V gene data show CDR1 as SEHNR and CDR2 as FQNEAQ (reference sequence). Unmatched junction bases numbered 4, after V lost 5 bases and J lost 0 bases. CDR3 sequence reads: CASSPGLLSYNEQFF. The CDR3 bases are TGTGCCAGCAGCCCGGGACTACTCTCCTACAATGAGCAGTTCTTC. The variable domain in full, with the rest retrieved from reference TRBV7-9 and TRBJ2-1, is DTGVSQNPRHKITKRGQNVTFRCDPISEHNRLYWYRQTLGQGPEFLTYFQNEAQLEKSRLLSDRFSAERPKGSFSTLEIQRTEQGDSAMYLCASSPGLLSYNEQFFGPGTRLTVL.

In DNA form, the CDR3 reads TGTGCCAGCAGTGCCCAGTCGGCGGCCGGTACCGGGGAGCTGTTTTTT. As protein: CASSAQSAAGTGELFF. The J gene is TRBJ2-2, the V gene TRBV6-1; D gene ambiguous. There are 16 residues in the CDR3. Germline assignment: CDR1 MNHNS and CDR2 SASEGT. With 4 bases removed from V and 5 bases from J, the gap between germline ends came to 17 bases.

The V and J genes are TRBV18 and TRBJ1-5; the match to TRBD1 covers 8 bases. Trimming at V came to 3 bases and at J to 4 bases, leaving 2 bases not matched to a gene. The germline V gene encodes CDR1 KGHSH and CDR2 LQKENI. This CDR3 has 14 amino acids. CDR3 protein: CASSPRQGNQPQHF. The CDR3 DNA reads TGTGCCAGCTCACCTCGACAGGGGAATCAGCCCCAGCATTTT.